This TCR beta chain was profiled in a study of metastatic and nonmetastatic thyroid tumors. Looking at the study overall: Repertoires from blood and tumor or nodule tissue of malignant and benign thyroid patients were compared.

Points from the study as a whole: Reports indicated that malignant thyroid tumors showed significantly higher TCR beta diversity than benign nodules did, in blood and tumor.

Deletions cut 5 bases from V and 1 base from J, with 14 bases between. The CDR3 extends over 14 amino acids. Germline CDR1 and CDR2: DFQATT and SNEGSKA (reference sequence). No treatment of any kind had been given to any patient before thyroid surgery. In the original workflow: Researchers built a distant-metastasis classifier for papillary thyroid cancer that drew on CDR3 differences across clinicopathological groups. Through MiXCR, TCRdb re-clonotyped the PCR reads. None of the V and J calls come from the authors' own analysis; TCRdb made them. The sample records 15,000 to 20,000 clones, 30% to 40% being singletons. Ten or more counts support this clone. Antigen: not known.

This clonotype was obtained from a male donor with papillary thyroid cancer or a benign thyroid nodule (not recorded which). Some clones in this sample may be carry-over from other donors' samples. The specimen sequenced was tumor tissue. This chain links TRBV20-1 with TRBJ1-1, with D possibly TRBD1 on 6 matching bases. For the CDR3, the DNA is TGCAGTGCTCGGCAGGGGCTCGAGAACACTGAAGCTTTCTTT. Translated, it gives CSARQGLENTEAFF.